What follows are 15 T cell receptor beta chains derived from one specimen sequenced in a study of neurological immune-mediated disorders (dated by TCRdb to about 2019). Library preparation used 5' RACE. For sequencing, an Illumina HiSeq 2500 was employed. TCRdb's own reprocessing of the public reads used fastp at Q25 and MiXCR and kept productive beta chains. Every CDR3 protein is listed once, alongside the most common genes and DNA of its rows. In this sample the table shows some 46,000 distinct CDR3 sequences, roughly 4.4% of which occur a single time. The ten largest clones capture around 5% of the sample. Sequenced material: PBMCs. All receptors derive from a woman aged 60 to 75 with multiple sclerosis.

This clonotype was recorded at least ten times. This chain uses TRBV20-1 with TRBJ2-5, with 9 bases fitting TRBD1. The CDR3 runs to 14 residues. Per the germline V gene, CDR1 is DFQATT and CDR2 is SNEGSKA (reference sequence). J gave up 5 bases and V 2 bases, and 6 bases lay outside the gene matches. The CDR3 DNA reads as TGCAGTGCTAGAACAGGGGGCGCGTGGGAGACCCAGTACTTC. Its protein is CSARTGGAWETQYF.

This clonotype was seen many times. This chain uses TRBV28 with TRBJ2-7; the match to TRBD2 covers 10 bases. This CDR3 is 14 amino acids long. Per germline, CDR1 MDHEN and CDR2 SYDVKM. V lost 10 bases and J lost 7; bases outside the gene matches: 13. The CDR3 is CATHSSGGLWEQYF. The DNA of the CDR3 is TGTGCCACCCATTCTAGCGGGGGTTTGTGGGAGCAGTACTTC.

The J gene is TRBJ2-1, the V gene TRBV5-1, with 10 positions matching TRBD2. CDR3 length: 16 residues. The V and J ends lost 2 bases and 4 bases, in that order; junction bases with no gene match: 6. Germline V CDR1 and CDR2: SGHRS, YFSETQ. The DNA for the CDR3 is TGCGCCAGCAGCTTTGATCGGACTAGCGGTTACAATGAGCAGTTCTTC. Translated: CASSFDRTSGYNEQFF.

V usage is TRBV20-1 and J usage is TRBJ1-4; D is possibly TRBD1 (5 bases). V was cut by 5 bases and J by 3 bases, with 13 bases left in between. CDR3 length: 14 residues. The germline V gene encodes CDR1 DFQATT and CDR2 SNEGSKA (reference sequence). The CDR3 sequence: CSAQEPGPNEKLFF. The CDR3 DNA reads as TGCAGTGCTCAGGAGCCGGGACCTAATGAAAAACTGTTTTTT.

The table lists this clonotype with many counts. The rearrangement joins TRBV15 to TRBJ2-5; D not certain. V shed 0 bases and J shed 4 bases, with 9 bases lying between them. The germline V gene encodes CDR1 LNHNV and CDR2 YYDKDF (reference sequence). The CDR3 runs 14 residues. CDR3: CATSRDPVGETQYF. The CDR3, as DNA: TGTGCCACCAGCAGAGATCCGGTGGGAGAGACCCAGTACTTC. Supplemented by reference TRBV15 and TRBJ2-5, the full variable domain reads DAMVIQNPRYQVTQFGKPVTLSCSQTLNHNVMYWYQQKSSQAPKLLFHYYDKDFNNEADTPDNFQSRRPNTSFCFLDIRSPGLGDTAMYLCATSRDPVGETQYFGPGTRLLVL.

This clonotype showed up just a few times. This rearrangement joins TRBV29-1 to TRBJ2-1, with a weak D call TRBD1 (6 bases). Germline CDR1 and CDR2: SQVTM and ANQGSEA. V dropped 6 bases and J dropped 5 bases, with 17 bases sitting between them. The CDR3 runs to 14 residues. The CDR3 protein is CSVPKGVKNNEQFF. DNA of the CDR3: TGCAGCGTCCCAAAGGGGGTTAAGAACAATGAGCAGTTCTTC.

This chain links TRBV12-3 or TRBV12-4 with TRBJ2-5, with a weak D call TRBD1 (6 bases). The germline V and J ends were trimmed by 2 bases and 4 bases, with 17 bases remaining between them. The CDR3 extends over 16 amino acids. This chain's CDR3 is CASSLWGGGGRETQYF. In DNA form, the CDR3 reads TGTGCCAGCAGTTTATGGGGCGGTGGGGGCAGAGAGACCCAGTACTTC.

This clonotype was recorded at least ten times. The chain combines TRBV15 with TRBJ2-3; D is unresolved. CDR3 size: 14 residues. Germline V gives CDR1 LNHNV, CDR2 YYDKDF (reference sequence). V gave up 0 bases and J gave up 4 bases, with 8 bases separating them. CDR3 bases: TGTGCCACCAGCAGAGACGGAACGGCAGATACGCAGTATTTT. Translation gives CATSRDGTADTQYF.

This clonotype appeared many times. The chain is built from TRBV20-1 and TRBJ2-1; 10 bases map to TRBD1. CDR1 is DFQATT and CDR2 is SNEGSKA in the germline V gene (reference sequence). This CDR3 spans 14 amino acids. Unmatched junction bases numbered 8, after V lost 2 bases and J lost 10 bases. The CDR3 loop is CSARRTGGGVEQFF. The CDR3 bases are TGCAGTGCTAGAAGGACAGGGGGTGGAGTGGAGCAGTTCTTC.

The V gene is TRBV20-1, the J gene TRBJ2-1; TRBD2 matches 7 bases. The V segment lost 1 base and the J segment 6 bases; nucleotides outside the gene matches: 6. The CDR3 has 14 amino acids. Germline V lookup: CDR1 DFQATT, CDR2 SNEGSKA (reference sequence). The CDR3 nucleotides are TGCAGTGCTAGAGTTTGGTCGGGGGGCAATGAGCAGTTCTTC. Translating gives CSARVWSGGNEQFF.

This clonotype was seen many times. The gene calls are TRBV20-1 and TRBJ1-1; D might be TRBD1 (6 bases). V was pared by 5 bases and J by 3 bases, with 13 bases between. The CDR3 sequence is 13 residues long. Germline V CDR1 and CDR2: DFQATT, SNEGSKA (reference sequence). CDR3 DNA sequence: TGCAGTGCTTCTCTTAGGGGGGACACTGAAGCTTTCTTT. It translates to CSASLRGDTEAFF.

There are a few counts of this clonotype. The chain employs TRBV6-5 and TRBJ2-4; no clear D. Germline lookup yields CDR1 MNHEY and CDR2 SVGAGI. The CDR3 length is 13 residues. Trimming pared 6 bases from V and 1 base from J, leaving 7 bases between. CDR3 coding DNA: TGTGCCAGCAGGGAAACGGCCAAAAACATTCAGTACTTC. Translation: CASRETAKNIQYF.

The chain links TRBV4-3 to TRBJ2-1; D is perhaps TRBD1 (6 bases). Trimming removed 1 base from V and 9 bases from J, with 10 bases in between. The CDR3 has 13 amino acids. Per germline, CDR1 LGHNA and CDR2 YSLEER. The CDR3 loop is CASSQVGTSEQFF. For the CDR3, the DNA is TGCGCCAGCAGCCAAGTGGGGACATCTGAGCAGTTCTTC.

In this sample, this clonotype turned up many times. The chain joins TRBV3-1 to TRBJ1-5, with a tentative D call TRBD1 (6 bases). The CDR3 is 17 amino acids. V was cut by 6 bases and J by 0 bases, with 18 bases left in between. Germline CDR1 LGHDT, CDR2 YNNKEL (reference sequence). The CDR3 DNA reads TGTGCCAGCAGGGAGACAGGATACAACGATAGCAATCAGCCCCAGCATTTT. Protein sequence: CASRETGYNDSNQPQHF.

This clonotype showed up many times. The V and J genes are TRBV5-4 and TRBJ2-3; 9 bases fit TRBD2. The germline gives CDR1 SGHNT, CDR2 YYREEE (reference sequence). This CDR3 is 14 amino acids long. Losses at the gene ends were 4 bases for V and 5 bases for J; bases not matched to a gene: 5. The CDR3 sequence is CASSPWTSVDTQYF. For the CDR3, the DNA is TGTGCCAGCAGCCCCTGGACTAGCGTAGATACGCAGTATTTT.